Presented here are 22 T cell receptor beta chains from one specimen sequenced in a study of T cell responses to AZD1222 COVID-19 vaccine. Produced via immunoSEQ multiplex PCR; TCRdb's table is partial and in-frame only. The repertoire holds about 92,000 clones, with approximately 90% as singletons. This specimen consisted of peripheral blood, obtained on day 0 of AZD1222 vaccination. The source is an adult in good health.

The chain combines TRBV6-1 with TRBJ2-7; D gene unclear. The germline V gene has CDR1 MNHNS and CDR2 SASEGT. Trimming stripped 0 bases from V and 6 bases from J, with 9 bases between. This CDR3 is 13 amino acids long. CDR3 sequence: CASSEATGLEQYF. DNA for the CDR3: TGTGCCAGCAGTGAAGCGACCGGGCTCGAGCAGTACTTC.

The rearrangement joins TRBV11-3 to TRBJ2-2; 7 nucleotides agree with TRBD1. CDR3 length equals 16 residues. CDR1 SGHNT and CDR2 YENEEA come from the germline V gene. Trimming removed 5 bases from V and 2 bases from J; junction bases left unmatched: 8. For the CDR3, the DNA is TGTGCCAGCAGCCGAGAGGGGGCTCCTAACACCGGGGAGCTGTTTTTT. It codes for CASSREGAPNTGELFF.

The V gene is TRBV19, the J gene TRBJ1-6; TRBD1 agrees at 7 bases. J was trimmed by 5 bases and V by 6 bases; bases with no gene match: 7. CDR1 is LNHDA, CDR2 SQIVND, per germline (reference sequence). The CDR3 totals 15 residues. The CDR3 spells CASSPRDSHNSPLHF. The CDR3 DNA sequence: TGTGCCAGTAGCCCCCGGGACAGCCATAATTCACCCCTCCACTTT.

V usage is TRBV6-1 and J usage is TRBJ2-1, with 11 positions matching TRBD2. The CDR3 is 17 amino acids. Trimming cost V 4 bases and J 7 bases; bases outside gene matches: 12. The germline V gene has CDR1 MNHNS and CDR2 SASEGT. The CDR3 sequence is CASSGRNSGGVRNEQFF. In nucleotides, the CDR3 is TGTGCCAGCAGTGGACGCAATAGCGGGGGGGTGCGGAATGAGCAGTTCTTC.

The rearrangement uses TRBV9 and TRBJ1-1; D is undetermined. V was cut by 4 bases and J by 1 base, with 8 bases left in between. The CDR3 sequence is 13 residues long. Germline V gives CDR1 SGDLS, CDR2 YYNGEE. CDR3 sequence reads: CASSLYWNTEAFF. CDR3 nucleotides: TGTGCCAGCAGCCTCTACTGGAACACTGAAGCTTTCTTT.

The chain has TRBV6-2 or TRBV6-3 and TRBJ1-1; TRBD1 matches at 7 bases. Per germline, CDR1 MNHEY and CDR2 SVGEGT. J lost 5 bases, V lost 4 bases, and 4 bases had no gene match. The CDR3 covers 13 residues. CDR3 region: CASSSQGVTEAFF. Here the CDR3 DNA reads TGTGCCAGCAGTTCCCAGGGGGTTACTGAAGCTTTCTTT.

The V call is TRBV6-5, the J call TRBJ1-2; D uncertain. V was pared by 4 bases and J by 5 bases, with 17 bases between. The CDR3 extends over 15 amino acids. Germline V gene data show CDR1 as MNHEY and CDR2 as SVGAGI. The CDR3 spells CASSLDHGGIYGYTF. DNA for the CDR3: TGTGCCAGCAGTTTGGACCATGGCGGGATTTATGGCTACACCTTC.

The sample holds one count of this clone. The V and J genes are TRBV5-1 and TRBJ2-7, with D hard to call. V was clipped by 9 bases and J by 6 bases, with 16 bases between them. Germline V gene data show CDR1 as SGHRS and CDR2 as YFSETQ. The CDR3 runs to 12 residues. The CDR3 region has the DNA TGCGCCACTAAGGGCTCTGGCGGCGAGCAGTACTTC. This codes for CATKGSGGEQYF.

J is TRBJ2-7 and V is TRBV14, with 9 positions matching TRBD1. The CDR3 is 17 residues long. With 4 bases clipped from V and 3 bases from J, the junction kept 13 bases outside the gene matches. Germline V gene data show CDR1 as SGHDN and CDR2 as FVKESK. This CDR3 reads CASSRLSRTGDGYEQYF. CDR3 nucleotides: TGTGCCAGCAGCCGCCTTTCCAGGACAGGGGACGGCTACGAGCAGTACTTC.

This chain uses TRBV12-3 or TRBV12-4 with TRBJ1-2; D not certain. The CDR3 is 13 amino acids. V was clipped by 3 bases and J by 5 bases, with 10 bases between them. The CDR3 DNA follows: TGTGCCAGCAGTTTCGGGGAGAGGTATGGCTACACCTTC. It encodes CASSFGERYGYTF.

The chain employs TRBV5-1 and TRBJ1-1; 7 bases are a match to TRBD1. This CDR3 region has 15 residues. J gave up 4 bases and V 4 bases, and 10 bases lay outside the gene matches. Germline CDR1 is SGHRS and CDR2 is YFSETQ. The CDR3 reads CASSHRTQGGTEAFF. In nucleotides, the CDR3 is TGCGCCAGCAGCCACCGGACCCAGGGGGGCACTGAAGCTTTCTTT.

This chain uses TRBV6-2 or TRBV6-3 with TRBJ1-5; no clear D gene. V was cut by 0 bases and J by 4 bases, with 13 bases left in between. Germline loops: CDR1 MNHEY, CDR2 SVGEGT. The length of the CDR3 is 16 residues. Here the CDR3 DNA reads TGTGCCAGCAGTTACTCACCCGAGGAAGTAAATCAGCCCCAGCATTTT. Residues: CASSYSPEEVNQPQHF.

CDR3 sequence: CASSLAHLAGNYEQYF. The DNA for the CDR3 is TGCGCCAGCAGCTTGGCCCATCTAGCGGGGAACTACGAGCAGTACTTC. The J gene is TRBJ2-7, the V gene TRBV5-1; 9 bases are shared with TRBD2. The CDR3 runs 16 residues. Looked up from germline, CDR1 is SGHRS and CDR2 is YFSETQ. Trimming took 0 bases from V and 3 from J; bases not matched to a gene: 7.

The chain recombines TRBV6-5 with TRBJ1-1, with 7 bases that match TRBD1. The CDR3 covers 13 residues. J gave up 1 base and V 6 bases, and 2 bases lay outside the gene matches. From germline, CDR1 is MNHEY and CDR2 SVGAGI. CDR3 amino acids: CASRGQPNTEAFF. The DNA for the CDR3 is TGTGCCAGCAGGGGACAGCCGAACACTGAAGCTTTCTTT.

The chain combines TRBV4-2 with TRBJ1-1; D gene uncertain. The germline V and J ends were trimmed by 3 bases and 7 bases, with 21 bases remaining between them. The germline gives CDR1 LGHNA, CDR2 YNFKEQ. CDR3 length: 16 amino acids. CDR3 DNA sequence: TGTGCCAGCAGCCACCAACTTATCACGAAGATGGGTGAAGCTTTCTTT. As protein: CASSHQLITKMGEAFF.

This sequence joins TRBV18 and TRBJ1-1, with D perhaps matching TRBD1 (6 bases). V was shortened by 3 bases and J by 2 bases, with 13 bases between the two germline ends. Germline V gene lookup returns CDR1 KGHSH and CDR2 LQKENI. CDR3 size: 15 residues. This CDR3 reads CASSPRTDLNTEAFF. CDR3 nucleotides: TGTGCCAGCTCACCCCGGACAGATTTAAACACTGAAGCTTTCTTT.

V usage is TRBV13 and J usage is TRBJ1-2; possible D gene TRBD1, 6 bases. CDR1 PRHDT and CDR2 FYEKMQ come from the germline V gene (reference sequence). The CDR3 contains 13 residues. V lost 10 bases to trimming and J lost 4 bases, with 16 bases between them. CDR3 region: CATRMGGSYGYTF. The CDR3 coding sequence is TGTGCCACCAGGATGGGGGGCAGCTATGGCTACACCTTC.

The V call is TRBV2, the J call TRBJ1-2; no reliable D call. This CDR3 spans 14 amino acids. V was pared by 4 bases and J by 5 bases, with 14 bases between. Germline CDR1 SNHLY, CDR2 FYNNEI. CDR3 nucleotide sequence: TGTGCCAGCAGTGGGGAGGGAACGGGGTATGGCTACACCTTC. It translates to CASSGEGTGYGYTF.

The chain carries TRBV7-9 and TRBJ2-7; 7 nucleotides agree with TRBD2. The trim removed 3 bases at V and 0 bases at J, leaving 5 bases unmatched. Germline CDR1 reads SEHNR; CDR2 reads FQNEAQ (reference sequence). CDR3 length equals 15 residues. CDR3 bases: TGTGCCAGCAGCTTTGGGAGGGGCAGCTCCTACGAGCAGTACTTC. Translation: CASSFGRGSSYEQYF.

This chain joins TRBV7-3 and TRBJ2-7, with 11 bases matching TRBD1. The CDR3 contains 14 residues. From germline, CDR1 is SGHTA and CDR2 FQGTGA. V lost 3 bases to trimming and J lost 6 bases; unmatched junction nucleotides: 4. DNA for the CDR3: TGTGCCAGCAGCTTCGGACAGGGGGCGGGCGAGCAGTACTTC. It is translated as CASSFGQGAGEQYF.

The CDR3 here is CASHGQGSQTQYF. The DNA for the CDR3 is TGTGCCTCACACGGACAGGGTAGCCAGACCCAGTACTTC. The rearrangement uses TRBV5-4 and TRBJ2-5, with 8 bases aligning to TRBD1. The CDR3 is 13 residues long. J lost 6 bases, V lost 10 bases, and 11 bases had no gene match. Germline loops: CDR1 SGHNT, CDR2 YYREEE (reference sequence).

This chain uses TRBV5-5 with TRBJ2-1; D is unresolved. The CDR3 sequence is 10 residues long. The germline CDR1 and CDR2 sequences are SGHKS and YYEKEE (reference sequence). V lost 2 bases, J lost 10 bases, and 4 bases lay in between. The CDR3 here is CASSFGEQFF. CDR3 DNA sequence: TGTGCCAGCAGCTTTGGAGAGCAGTTCTTC.